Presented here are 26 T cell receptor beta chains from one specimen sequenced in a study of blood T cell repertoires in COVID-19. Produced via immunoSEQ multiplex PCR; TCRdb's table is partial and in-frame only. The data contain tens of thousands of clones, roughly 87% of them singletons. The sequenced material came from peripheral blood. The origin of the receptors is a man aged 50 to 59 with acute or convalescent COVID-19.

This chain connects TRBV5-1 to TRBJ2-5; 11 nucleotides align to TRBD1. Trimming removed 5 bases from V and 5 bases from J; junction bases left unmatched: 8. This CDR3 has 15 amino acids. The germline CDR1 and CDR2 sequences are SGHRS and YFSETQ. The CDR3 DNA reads TGCGCCAGCAGAGCCGGGACAGGGGGTTCTGAGACCCAGTACTTC. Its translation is CASRAGTGGSETQYF.

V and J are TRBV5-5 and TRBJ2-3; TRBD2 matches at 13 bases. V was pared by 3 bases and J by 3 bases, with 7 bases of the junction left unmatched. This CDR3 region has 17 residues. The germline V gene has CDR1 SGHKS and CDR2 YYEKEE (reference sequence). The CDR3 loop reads CASSYSQGLAGTDTQYF. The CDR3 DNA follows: TGTGCCAGCAGCTACTCCCAGGGACTAGCGGGGACAGATACGCAGTATTTT. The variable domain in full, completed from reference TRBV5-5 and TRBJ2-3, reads DAGVTQSPTHLIKTRGQQVTLRCSPISGHKSVSWYQQVLGQGPQFIFQYYEKEERGRGNFPDRFSARQFPNYSSELNVNALLLGDSALYLCASSYSQGLAGTDTQYFGPGTRLTVL.

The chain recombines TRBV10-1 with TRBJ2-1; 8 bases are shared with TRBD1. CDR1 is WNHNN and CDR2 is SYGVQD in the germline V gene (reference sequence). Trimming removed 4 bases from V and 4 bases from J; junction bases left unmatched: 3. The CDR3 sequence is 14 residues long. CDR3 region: CASSGNRGYNEQFF. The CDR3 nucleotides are TGCGCCAGCAGTGGTAACAGGGGGTACAATGAGCAGTTCTTC.

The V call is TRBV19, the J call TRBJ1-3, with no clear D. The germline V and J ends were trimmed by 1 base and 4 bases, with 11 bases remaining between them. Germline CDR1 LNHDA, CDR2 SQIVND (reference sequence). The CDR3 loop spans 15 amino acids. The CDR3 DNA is TGTGCCAGTAGTATAGGCGGCAACCTCGGAAACACCATATATTTT. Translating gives CASSIGGNLGNTIYF.

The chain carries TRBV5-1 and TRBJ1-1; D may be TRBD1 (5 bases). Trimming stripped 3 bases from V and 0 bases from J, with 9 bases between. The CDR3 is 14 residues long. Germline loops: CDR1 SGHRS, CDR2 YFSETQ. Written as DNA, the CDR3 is TGCGCCAGCAGCTCGACAGTGATGAACACTGAAGCTTTCTTT. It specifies CASSSTVMNTEAFF.

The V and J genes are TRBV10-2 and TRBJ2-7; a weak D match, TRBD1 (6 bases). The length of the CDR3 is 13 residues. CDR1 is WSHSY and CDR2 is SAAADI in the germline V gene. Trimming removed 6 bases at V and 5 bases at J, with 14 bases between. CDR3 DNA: TGCGCCAGCAGGGGTACAGGGAACCACGAGCAGTACTTC. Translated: CASRGTGNHEQYF.

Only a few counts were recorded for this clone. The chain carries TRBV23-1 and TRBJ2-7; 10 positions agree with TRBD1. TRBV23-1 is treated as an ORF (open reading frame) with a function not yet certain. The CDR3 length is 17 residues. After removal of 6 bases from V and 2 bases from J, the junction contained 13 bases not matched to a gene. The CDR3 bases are TGCGCCAGCAGGGGGAGGGGGCTAGGGACAGGGGCCTACGAGCAGTACTTC. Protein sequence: CASRGRGLGTGAYEQYF.

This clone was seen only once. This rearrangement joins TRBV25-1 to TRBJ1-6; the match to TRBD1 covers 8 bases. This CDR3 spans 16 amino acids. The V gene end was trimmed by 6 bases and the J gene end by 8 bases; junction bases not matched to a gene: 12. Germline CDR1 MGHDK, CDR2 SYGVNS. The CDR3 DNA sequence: TGTGCCAGCAGGCCCCCCCCCACAGGGGGGTATTCACCCCTCCACTTT. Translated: CASRPPPTGGYSPLHF. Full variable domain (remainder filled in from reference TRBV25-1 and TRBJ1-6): EADIYQTPRYLVIGTGKKITLECSQTMGHDKMYWYQQDPGMELHLIHYSYGVNSTEKGDLSSESTVSRIRTEHFPLTLESARPSHTSQYLCASRPPPTGGYSPLHFGNGTRLTVT.

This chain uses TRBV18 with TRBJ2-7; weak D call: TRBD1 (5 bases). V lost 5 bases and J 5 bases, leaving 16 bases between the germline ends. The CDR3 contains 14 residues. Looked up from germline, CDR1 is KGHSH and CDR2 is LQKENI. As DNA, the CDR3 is TGTGCCAGCTCAGCAACGGACATACGGGACGAGCAGTACTTC. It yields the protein CASSATDIRDEQYF.

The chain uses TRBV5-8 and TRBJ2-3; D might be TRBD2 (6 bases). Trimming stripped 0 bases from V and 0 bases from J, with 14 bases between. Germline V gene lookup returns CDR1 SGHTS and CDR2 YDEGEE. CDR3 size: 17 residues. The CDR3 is CASSLEALAFSTDTQYF. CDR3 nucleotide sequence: TGTGCCAGCAGCTTGGAGGCCCTAGCGTTCAGCACAGATACGCAGTATTTT.

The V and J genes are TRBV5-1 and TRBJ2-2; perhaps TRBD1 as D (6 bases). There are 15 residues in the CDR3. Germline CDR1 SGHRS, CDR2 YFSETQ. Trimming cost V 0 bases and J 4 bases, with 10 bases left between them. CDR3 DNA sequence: TGCGCCAGCAGCTTGGAGGGGGACGGCACCGGGGAGCTGTTTTTT. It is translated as CASSLEGDGTGELFF.

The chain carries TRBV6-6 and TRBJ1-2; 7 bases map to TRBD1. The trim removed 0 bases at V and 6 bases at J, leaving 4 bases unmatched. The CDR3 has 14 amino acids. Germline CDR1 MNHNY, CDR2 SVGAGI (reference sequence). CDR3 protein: CASSYSTGSDGYTF. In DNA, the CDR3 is TGTGCCAGCAGTTACTCGACAGGGTCGGATGGCTACACCTTC.

The CDR3: CSVEDPTVGFVGYTF. The CDR3 nucleotides read TGCAGCGTTGAAGACCCGACAGTGGGGTTTGTTGGCTACACCTTC. The chain couples TRBV29-1 to TRBJ1-2; possibly TRBD1 for D (5 bases). The CDR3 spans 15 residues. V gave up 0 bases and J gave up 7 bases, with 18 bases separating them. Germline V gene sequence: CDR1 SQVTM, CDR2 ANQGSEA.

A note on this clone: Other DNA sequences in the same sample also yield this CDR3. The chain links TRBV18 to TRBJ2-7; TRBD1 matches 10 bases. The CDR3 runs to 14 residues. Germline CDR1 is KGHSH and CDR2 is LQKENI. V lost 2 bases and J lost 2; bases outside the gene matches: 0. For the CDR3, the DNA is TGTGCCAGCTCACCAGGGACAGGGGCCTACGAGCAGTACTTC. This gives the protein CASSPGTGAYEQYF.

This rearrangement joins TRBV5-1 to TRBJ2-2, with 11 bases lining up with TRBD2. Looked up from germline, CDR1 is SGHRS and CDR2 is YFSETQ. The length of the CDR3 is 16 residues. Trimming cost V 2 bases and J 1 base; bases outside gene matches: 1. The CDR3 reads CASSFLAGGNTGELFF. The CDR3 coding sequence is TGCGCCAGCAGCTTCCTAGCGGGGGGGAACACCGGGGAGCTGTTTTTT.

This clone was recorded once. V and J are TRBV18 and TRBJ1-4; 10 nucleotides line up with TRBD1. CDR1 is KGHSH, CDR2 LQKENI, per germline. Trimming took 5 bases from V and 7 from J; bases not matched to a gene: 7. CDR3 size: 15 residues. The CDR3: CASSFWTGGSEKLFF. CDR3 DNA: TGTGCCAGCTCATTTTGGACAGGGGGGAGTGAAAAACTGTTTTTT.

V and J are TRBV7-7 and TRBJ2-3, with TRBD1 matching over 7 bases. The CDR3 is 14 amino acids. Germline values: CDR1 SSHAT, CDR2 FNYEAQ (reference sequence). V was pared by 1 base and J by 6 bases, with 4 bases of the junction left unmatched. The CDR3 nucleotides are TGTGCCAGCAGCTTAGGACAGGGTAGTGATACGCAGTATTTT. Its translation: CASSLGQGSDTQYF.

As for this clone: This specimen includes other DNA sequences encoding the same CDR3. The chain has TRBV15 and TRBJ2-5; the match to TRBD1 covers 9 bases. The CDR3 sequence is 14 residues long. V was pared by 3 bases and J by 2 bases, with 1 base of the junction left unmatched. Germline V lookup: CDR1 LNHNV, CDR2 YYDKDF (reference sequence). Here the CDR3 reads CATSSGQGQETQYF. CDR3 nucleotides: TGTGCCACCAGCAGTGGACAGGGGCAAGAGACCCAGTACTTC.

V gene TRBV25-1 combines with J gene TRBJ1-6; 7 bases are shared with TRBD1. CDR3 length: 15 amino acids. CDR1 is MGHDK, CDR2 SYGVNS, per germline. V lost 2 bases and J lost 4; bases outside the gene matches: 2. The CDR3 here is CASSETGVYNSPLHF. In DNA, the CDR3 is TGTGCCAGCAGTGAAACAGGGGTTTATAATTCACCCCTCCACTTT.

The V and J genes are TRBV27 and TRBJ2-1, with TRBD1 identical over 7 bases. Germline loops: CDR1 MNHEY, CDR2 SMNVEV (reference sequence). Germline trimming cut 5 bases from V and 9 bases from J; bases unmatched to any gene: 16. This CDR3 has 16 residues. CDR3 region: CASSPRRTGRYSEQFF. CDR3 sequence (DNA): TGTGCCAGCAGTCCCCGACGGACAGGTCGATATAGTGAGCAGTTCTTC.

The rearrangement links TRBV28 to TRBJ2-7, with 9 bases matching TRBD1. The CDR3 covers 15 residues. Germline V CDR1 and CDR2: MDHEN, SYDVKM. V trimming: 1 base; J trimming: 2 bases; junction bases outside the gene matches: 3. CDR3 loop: CASSLSGTGTYEQYF. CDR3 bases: TGTGCCAGCAGTTTATCCGGGACAGGGACCTACGAGCAGTACTTC.

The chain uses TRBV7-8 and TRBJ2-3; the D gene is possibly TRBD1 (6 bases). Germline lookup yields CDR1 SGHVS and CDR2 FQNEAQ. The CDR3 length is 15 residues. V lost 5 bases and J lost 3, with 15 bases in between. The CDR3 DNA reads TGTGCCAGCAGCACCTACAGGGAAGGGACAGATACGCAGTATTTT. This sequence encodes CASSTYREGTDTQYF.

The CDR3 DNA follows: TGCGCCAGCGGGGGGGAACGGAAAGAGACCCAGTACTTC. The encoded protein is CASGGERKETQYF. V is TRBV5-1 and J is TRBJ2-5; 7 nucleotides align to TRBD2. V was pared by 7 bases and J by 3 bases, with 6 bases of the junction left unmatched. Germline loops: CDR1 SGHRS, CDR2 YFSETQ. The CDR3 has 13 residues.

This CDR3 reads CASSPGQQPYEQYF. In nucleotides, the CDR3 is TGTGCCAGCAGCCCGGGACAGCAACCCTACGAGCAGTACTTC. This rearrangement joins TRBV9 to TRBJ2-7; 7 bases align to TRBD1. V was pared by 4 bases and J by 2 bases, with 6 bases of the junction left unmatched. Germline CDR1 SGDLS, CDR2 YYNGEE. The CDR3 loop spans 14 amino acids.

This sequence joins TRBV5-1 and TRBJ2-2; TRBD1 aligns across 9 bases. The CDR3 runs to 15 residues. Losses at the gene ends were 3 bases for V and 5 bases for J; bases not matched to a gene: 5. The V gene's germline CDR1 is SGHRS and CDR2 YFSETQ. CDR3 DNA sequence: TGCGCCAGCAGCTCCGGACAGGGGCGGACCGGGGAGCTGTTTTTT. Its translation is CASSSGQGRTGELFF.

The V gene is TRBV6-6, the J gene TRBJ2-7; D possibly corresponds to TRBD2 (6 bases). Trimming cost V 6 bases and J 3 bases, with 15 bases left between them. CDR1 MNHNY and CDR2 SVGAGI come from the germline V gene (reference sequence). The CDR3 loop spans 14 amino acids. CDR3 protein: CASRPGTGLYEQYF. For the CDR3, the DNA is TGTGCCAGCAGACCCGGGACTGGTCTCTACGAGCAGTACTTC.